The clone carrying this TCR beta chain was counted many times. This specimen belongs to a study of chronic HIV infection and antiretroviral therapy. V was shortened by 2 bases and J by 0 bases, with 8 bases between the two germline ends. Germline loops: CDR1 SQVTM, CDR2 ANQGSEA. The CDR3 has 14 amino acids. TCRdb called the 5' RACE reads again in MiXCR, with one record for every CDR3 protein. The repertoire holds just over 30,000 distinct CDR3 sequences, with more than 7.5% as singletons. The chain couples TRBV29-1 to TRBJ2-1, with D unresolved. The specimen sequenced was peripheral blood. The source of this sequence is an adult who had HIV and had not received antiretroviral therapy, or was an uninfected healthy control (not recorded which). The CDR3 reads CSVENLSSYNEQFF. The CDR3, as DNA: TGCAGCGTTGAAAACCTGAGCTCCTACAATGAGCAGTTCTTC.